What follows are 20 T cell receptor beta chains derived from one specimen sequenced in a study of blood T cell repertoires in COVID-19. Libraries were prepared by immunoSEQ multiplex PCR; TCRdb keeps only in-frame clonotypes and omits some of them. The sample includes about 86,000 clones, approximately 90% of them seen just once. Sequenced sample: PBMCs or T cells enriched from blood (not recorded which). The receptors come from a woman aged 45 to 65 with acute COVID-19.

This chain links TRBV7-3 with TRBJ2-5; 10 bases agree with TRBD2. CDR3 size: 15 residues. J was trimmed by 2 bases and V by 5 bases; bases with no gene match: 5. Germline CDR1 and CDR2: SGHTA and FQGTGA. Here the CDR3 reads CASSPGLAEQETQYF. The CDR3 DNA reads as TGTGCCAGCAGCCCCGGACTAGCGGAACAAGAGACCCAGTACTTC.

The chain joins TRBV4-2 to TRBJ2-5; D may be TRBD1 (6 bases). Per the germline V gene, CDR1 is LGHNA and CDR2 is YNFKEQ. This CDR3 is built from 15 residues. V dropped 0 bases and J dropped 5 bases, with 13 bases sitting between them. In nucleotides, the CDR3 is TGTGCCAGCAGCCAAGACCCCACAGGGCGGGAGACCCAGTACTTC. It codes for CASSQDPTGRETQYF.

The V and J genes are TRBV6-1 and TRBJ1-2, with D possibly TRBD1 on 5 matching bases. This CDR3 region has 16 residues. The ends were cut back, 3 bases at V and 1 base at J, with 15 bases in the middle. Germline CDR1 MNHNS, CDR2 SASEGT. This CDR3 reads CASSDMLSGFNYGYTF. The DNA for the CDR3 is TGTGCCAGCAGTGATATGCTTTCAGGGTTTAACTATGGCTACACCTTC.

The rearrangement uses TRBV4-2 and TRBJ1-4, with 7 bases that match TRBD1. Germline lookup yields CDR1 LGHNA and CDR2 YNFKEQ. Trimming took 0 bases from V and 8 from J; bases not matched to a gene: 9. The CDR3 is 16 residues long. The CDR3 loop is CASSQDLRTGGEKLFF. CDR3 sequence (DNA): TGTGCCAGCAGCCAAGATCTCCGGACAGGCGGCGAAAAACTGTTTTTT.

This chain joins TRBV19 and TRBJ1-2; the match to TRBD1 covers 8 bases. Germline CDR1 reads LNHDA; CDR2 reads SQIVND (reference sequence). CDR3 length: 15 residues. The junction had 8 bases not matched to a gene; V was cut back by 6 bases and J by 2 bases. CDR3 sequence (DNA): TGTGCCAGTAGATATCAGGGGGCCGGGAACTATGGCTACACCTTC. This gives the protein CASRYQGAGNYGYTF. Complete variable domain (other parts from reference TRBV19 and TRBJ1-2): DGGITQSPKYLFRKEGQNVTLSCEQNLNHDAMYWYRQDPGQGLRLIYYSQIVNDFQKGDIAEGYSVSREKKESFPLTVTSAQKNPTAFYLCASRYQGAGNYGYTFGSGTRLTVV.

The rearrangement uses TRBV19 and TRBJ1-2; D perhaps matches TRBD1 (5 bases). CDR1 is LNHDA, CDR2 SQIVND, per germline (reference sequence). CDR3 length: 14 amino acids. V shed 6 bases and J shed 2 bases, with 13 bases lying between them. In DNA, the CDR3 is TGTGCCAGTAGCCCAGGACACAACAACTATGGCTACACCTTC. It yields the protein CASSPGHNNYGYTF.

The V call is TRBV19, the J call TRBJ1-2; 7 positions match TRBD1. V trimming: 10 bases; J trimming: 0 bases; junction bases outside the gene matches: 8. The germline V gene has CDR1 LNHDA and CDR2 SQIVND (reference sequence). The CDR3 has 14 residues. The CDR3 DNA reads TGTGCCACCGTTGGACAGGCATCTAACTATGGCTACACCTTC. It yields the protein CATVGQASNYGYTF.

This chain uses TRBV6-2 or TRBV6-3 with TRBJ2-3; TRBD1 is a possible D gene (5 bases). The CDR3 totals 15 residues. The germline gives CDR1 MNHEY, CDR2 SVGEGT. Trimming removed 6 bases at V and 1 base at J, with 14 bases between. The CDR3 loop reads CASSGQGRGTDTQYF. CDR3 in DNA: TGTGCCAGCAGCGGCCAGGGAAGAGGCACAGATACGCAGTATTTT.

V usage is TRBV15 and J usage is TRBJ2-7; 7 bases line up with TRBD1. The CDR3 spans 14 residues. Germline CDR1 is LNHNV and CDR2 is YYDKDF (reference sequence). J gave up 0 bases and V 4 bases, and 3 bases lay outside the gene matches. Here the CDR3 DNA reads TGTGCCACCAGCACTGGGGACAGCTCCTACGAGCAGTACTTC. Translating gives CATSTGDSSYEQYF. Drawing the rest from reference TRBV15 and TRBJ2-7, the complete variable domain is DAMVIQNPRYQVTQFGKPVTLSCSQTLNHNVMYWYQQKSSQAPKLLFHYYDKDFNNEADTPDNFQSRRPNTSFCFLDIRSPGLGDTAMYLCATSTGDSSYEQYFGPGTRLTVT.

The J gene is TRBJ2-2, the V gene TRBV5-4; D not resolved. V lost 2 bases to trimming and J lost 1 base, with 3 bases between them. Germline-derived CDR1 and CDR2 are SGHNT and YYREEE (reference sequence). The CDR3 has 13 residues. As DNA, the CDR3 is TGTGCCAGCAGCTTCCAGAACACCGGGGAGCTGTTTTTT. Encoded protein: CASSFQNTGELFF.

This chain uses TRBV11-2 with TRBJ1-2, with 8 bases that match TRBD1. Germline-derived CDR1 and CDR2 are SGHAT and FQNNGV. V shed 0 bases, J shed 7 bases, and the junction held 4 bases outside the gene matches. This CDR3 has 14 amino acids. For the CDR3, the DNA is TGTGCCAGCAGCTTAGACCGGACAGGGTTTGGCTACACCTTC. It specifies CASSLDRTGFGYTF.

The chain uses TRBV7-9 and TRBJ2-2, with D unclear. The CDR3 runs 16 residues. The ends were cut back, 3 bases at V and 1 base at J, with 12 bases in the middle. CDR1 is SEHNR and CDR2 is FQNEAQ in the germline V gene (reference sequence). The CDR3 is CASSFSRNRNTGELFF. The CDR3, as DNA: TGTGCCAGCAGCTTTTCTCGGAACAGGAACACCGGGGAGCTGTTTTTT.

V and J are TRBV24-1 and TRBJ2-3; 7 bases match TRBD2. This CDR3 has 16 residues. CDR1 is KGHDR, CDR2 SFDVKD, per germline. V lost 0 bases to trimming and J lost 3 bases; unmatched junction nucleotides: 5. The CDR3 DNA reads as TGTGCCACCAGTGATTTGTGGGCGGGAGAAACAGATACGCAGTATTTT. This sequence encodes CATSDLWAGETDTQYF.

This clone was seen once. The chain links TRBV5-8 to TRBJ2-1, with TRBD2 identical over 7 bases. The V segment lost 0 bases and the J segment 5 bases; nucleotides outside the gene matches: 5. The CDR3 spans 15 residues. The germline CDR1 and CDR2 sequences are SGHTS and YDEGEE. The CDR3 reads CASSLGAGADNEQFF. The CDR3 DNA sequence: TGTGCCAGCAGCTTGGGGGCGGGAGCAGACAATGAGCAGTTCTTC.

This clone has more than one count but fewer than ten. V usage is TRBV10-3 and J usage is TRBJ1-1; 8 nucleotides match TRBD1. The germline V gene has CDR1 ENHRY and CDR2 SYGVKD. V trimming: 7 bases; J trimming: 4 bases; junction bases outside the gene matches: 8. The CDR3 loop spans 14 amino acids. CDR3 loop: CAITSRTGLTEAFF. As DNA, the CDR3 is TGTGCCATCACCTCAAGGACAGGGCTCACTGAAGCTTTCTTT.

V and J are TRBV25-1 and TRBJ1-5; 9 nucleotides agree with TRBD1. From germline, CDR1 is MGHDK and CDR2 SYGVNS. Losses at the gene ends were 3 bases for V and 4 bases for J; bases not matched to a gene: 7. There are 16 residues in the CDR3. In DNA form, the CDR3 reads TGTGCCAGCAGTGATAGCCGACAGGGGGTAAATCAGCCCCAGCATTTT. The encoded protein is CASSDSRQGVNQPQHF.

The V gene is TRBV7-2, the J gene TRBJ2-1; 11 nucleotides agree with TRBD2. Germline V gene lookup returns CDR1 SGHTA and CDR2 FQGNSA. The CDR3 length is 16 residues. The trim removed 3 bases at V and 9 bases at J, leaving 10 bases unmatched. The CDR3 DNA sequence: TGTGCCAGCAGCTTTTACCCTAGCGGGAGGTTTACTGAGCAGTTCTTC. Protein sequence: CASSFYPSGRFTEQFF.

This clone was detected only once. The V and J genes are TRBV5-4 and TRBJ2-1; no firm D call. The germline V gene encodes CDR1 SGHNT and CDR2 YYREEE (reference sequence). V lost 4 bases and J 0 bases, leaving 8 bases between the germline ends. The CDR3 extends over 14 amino acids. CDR3 nucleotides: TGTGCCAGCAGCCATCGGAGCTCCTACAATGAGCAGTTCTTC. It encodes CASSHRSSYNEQFF.

This clone has only one observation. CDR3 sequence: CASSLPGASSYNEQFF. The CDR3 DNA follows: TGTGCCAGTAGCCTCCCGGGAGCGAGCTCCTACAATGAGCAGTTCTTC. This chain links TRBV19 with TRBJ2-1, with a tentative D call TRBD2 (6 bases). Germline CDR1 reads LNHDA; CDR2 reads SQIVND (reference sequence). The V gene lost 6 bases and the J gene lost 0 bases, with 15 bases spanning the gap. This CDR3 has 16 amino acids.

The V gene is TRBV18, the J gene TRBJ2-2, with TRBD1 identical over 12 bases. Germline values: CDR1 KGHSH, CDR2 LQKENI. There are 16 residues in the CDR3. J lost 6 bases, V lost 3 bases, and 5 bases had no gene match. The CDR3 reads CASSPRGQGAAGELFF. CDR3 coding DNA: TGTGCCAGCTCACCGCGGGGACAGGGGGCCGCCGGGGAGCTGTTTTTT.